Listed here are 31 T cell receptor beta chains from one sample, sequenced in a study of blood T cell repertoires in COVID-19. Profiling relied on immunoSEQ multiplex PCR, and the TCRdb table lists in-frame clones only, not all of them. Among about 300,000 clones listed, 85% to 90% were seen once. Source material: peripheral blood. All receptors come from a man aged 65 to 79 with acute or convalescent COVID-19.

This CDR3 reads CASAGTYNYGYTF. The DNA of the CDR3 is TGTGCCAGCGCGGGAACCTATAACTATGGCTACACCTTC. The rearrangement links TRBV6-5 to TRBJ1-2; D ambiguous. The CDR3 runs to 13 residues. V was clipped by 8 bases and J by 1 base, with 11 bases between them. Germline V gene data show CDR1 as MNHEY and CDR2 as SVGAGI.

The gene calls are TRBV7-9 and TRBJ1-4, with 9 bases matching TRBD1. In germline, CDR1 is SEHNR, CDR2 FQNEAQ (reference sequence). J gave up 8 bases and V 5 bases, and 6 bases lay outside the gene matches. The CDR3 has 14 amino acids. The CDR3 coding sequence is TGTGCCAGCAGCGTGACAGGGGGGCACGAAAAACTGTTTTTT. Translation: CASSVTGGHEKLFF.

This chain connects TRBV6-5 to TRBJ1-4; weak D call: TRBD1 (6 bases). This CDR3 is built from 14 residues. The V and J ends lost 7 bases and 5 bases respectively, with 14 bases between them. Germline CDR1 MNHEY, CDR2 SVGAGI. The CDR3 bases are TGTGCCAGCACCGCGGGGGGGACAAATGAAAAACTGTTTTTT. Translating it yields CASTAGGTNEKLFF.

The V and J genes are TRBV5-1 and TRBJ2-2; D unresolved. Germline CDR1 SGHRS, CDR2 YFSETQ. The length of the CDR3 is 13 residues. V lost 1 base to trimming and J lost 6 bases, with 7 bases between them. CDR3: CASSLPGAGELFF. For the CDR3, the DNA is TGCGCCAGCAGCTTGCCCGGTGCCGGGGAGCTGTTTTTT.

V is TRBV6-5 and J is TRBJ1-5; D is possibly TRBD1 (6 bases). Germline V CDR1 and CDR2: MNHEY, SVGAGI. Trimming took 7 bases from V and 3 from J, leaving 10 bases between them. The CDR3 loop spans 13 amino acids. CDR3 protein: CASTQGNNQPQHF. CDR3 nucleotides: TGTGCCAGCACACAGGGAAACAATCAGCCCCAGCATTTT.

The chain employs TRBV6-5 and TRBJ1-6; a possible D gene is TRBD1 (5 bases). The V gene's germline CDR1 is MNHEY and CDR2 SVGAGI. The CDR3 loop spans 14 amino acids. V lost 10 bases and J 10 bases, leaving 20 bases between the germline ends. The CDR3 DNA follows: TGTGCCACCTATTCTTTCCAGGGTGGATCACCCCTCCACTTT. This codes for CATYSFQGGSPLHF.

V is TRBV2 and J is TRBJ1-4; 9 nucleotides agree with TRBD1. J gave up 7 bases and V 7 bases, and 4 bases lay outside the gene matches. Germline lookup yields CDR1 SNHLY and CDR2 FYNNEI. The length of the CDR3 is 13 residues. The CDR3 DNA follows: TGTGCCAGCAAAGGGACAGGGAGTGAAAAACTGTTTTTT. The encoded protein is CASKGTGSEKLFF.

The CDR3 nucleotides read TGTGCCAGCAGTAGGGACAGGGGGCGCCCCCTTACCTACGAGCAGTACTTC. Translated, it gives CASSRDRGRPLTYEQYF. The genes are TRBV6-2 or TRBV6-3 and TRBJ2-7; 12 bases align to TRBD1. CDR3 size: 17 residues. V was clipped by 5 bases and J by 2 bases; unmatched bases: 10. CDR1 MNHEY and CDR2 SVGEGT come from the germline V gene.

The chain joins TRBV7-9 to TRBJ2-5, with a tentative D call TRBD1 (6 bases). Germline CDR1 reads SEHNR; CDR2 reads FQNEAQ (reference sequence). V dropped 2 bases and J dropped 5 bases, with 15 bases sitting between them. The CDR3 is 15 residues long. DNA of the CDR3: TGTGCCAGCAGCTTACTATCAGGGGTCCAGGAGACCCAGTACTTC. This translates into CASSLLSGVQETQYF. The whole variable domain, remainder taken from reference TRBV7-9 and TRBJ2-5, is DTGVSQNPRHKITKRGQNVTFRCDPISEHNRLYWYRQTLGQGPEFLTYFQNEAQLEKSRLLSDRFSAERPKGSFSTLEIQRTEQGDSAMYLCASSLLSGVQETQYFGPGTRLLVL.

A remark on this clone: The same CDR3 is also encoded by other DNA sequences in this sample. The chain couples TRBV2 to TRBJ1-5; 8 bases are a match to TRBD1. CDR1 SNHLY and CDR2 FYNNEI come from the germline V gene. The CDR3 runs to 14 residues. V shed 6 bases, J shed 2 bases, and the junction held 3 bases outside the gene matches. DNA for the CDR3: TGTGCCAGCAGGGACAGGGTGGGCAATCAGCCCCAGCATTTT. Its translation: CASRDRVGNQPQHF. The complete variable domain, with remaining parts taken from reference TRBV2 and TRBJ1-5, reads EPEVTQTPSHQVTQMGQEVILRCVPISNHLYFYWYRQILGQKVEFLVSFYNNEISEKSEIFDDQFSVERPDGSNFTLKIRSTKLEDSAMYFCASRDRVGNQPQHFGDGTRLSIL.

This clone was detected a few times. This rearrangement joins TRBV6-2 or TRBV6-3 to TRBJ2-1, with D tentatively TRBD1 (6 bases). Germline CDR1 is MNHEY and CDR2 is SVGEGT. The CDR3 is made up of 12 amino acids. The V and J ends lost 5 bases and 9 bases respectively, with 11 bases between them. The CDR3 is CASSNRVAEQFF. CDR3 in DNA: TGTGCCAGCAGTAACAGGGTTGCTGAGCAGTTCTTC.

In this sample, this clone turned up once. The CDR3 loop is CASNSCSGRATGELFF. CDR3 nucleotide sequence: TGTGCCAGTAACAGTTGCAGCGGGAGGGCGACCGGGGAGCTGTTTTTT. The genes are TRBV21-1 and TRBJ2-2; the table calls TRBD2, which could not be checked here. TRBV21-1 constitutes a pseudogene. This CDR3 comprises 16 residues.

The rearrangement joins TRBV5-1 to TRBJ2-2, with D tentatively TRBD1 (6 bases). V lost 0 bases, J lost 5 bases, and 11 bases lay in between. The CDR3 totals 15 residues. CDR1 SGHRS and CDR2 YFSETQ come from the germline V gene. The CDR3 coding sequence is TGCGCCAGCAGCTTGGTGCGTCAGGGGACCGGGGAGCTGTTTTTT. It translates to CASSLVRQGTGELFF.

The chain couples TRBV5-1 to TRBJ2-5; TRBD1 aligns across 7 bases. CDR3 size: 16 residues. V gave up 0 bases and J gave up 1 base; unmatched junction bases: 6. Germline V gene lookup returns CDR1 SGHRS and CDR2 YFSETQ. DNA for the CDR3: TGCGCCAGCAGCTTGGACAGGGGTGGAGGCCAAGAGACCCAGTACTTC. Translation gives CASSLDRGGGQETQYF.

J is TRBJ1-4 and V is TRBV28; 7 positions agree with TRBD1. The CDR3 consists of 14 residues. Germline trimming cut 3 bases from V and 2 bases from J; bases unmatched to any gene: 0. Germline CDR1 MDHEN, CDR2 SYDVKM. CDR3 loop: CASSLTGTNEKLFF. The CDR3 nucleotides are TGTGCCAGCAGTTTGACAGGGACTAATGAAAAACTGTTTTTT.

The chain joins TRBV28 to TRBJ1-2, with 7 bases lining up with TRBD1. Germline CDR1 MDHEN, CDR2 SYDVKM. The CDR3 consists of 15 residues. Trimming cost V 6 bases and J 7 bases; bases outside gene matches: 14. The CDR3 loop reads CASSTQGSLMGGYTF. The DNA of the CDR3 is TGTGCCAGCAGCACACAGGGGTCGTTGATGGGTGGCTACACCTTC.

CDR3 sequence: CASSYGASFNNEQFF. As DNA, the CDR3 is TGTGCCAGCAGTTACGGCGCTAGCTTCAACAATGAGCAGTTCTTC. The chain has TRBV6-2 or TRBV6-3 and TRBJ2-1; weak D call: TRBD2 (5 bases). CDR3 length equals 15 residues. Germline lookup yields CDR1 MNHEY and CDR2 SVGEGT. The V end lost 2 bases, the J end lost 5 bases, and 13 bases lay between the germline ends.

This chain connects TRBV4-3 to TRBJ2-7; D might be TRBD1 (6 bases). From germline, CDR1 is LGHNA and CDR2 YSLEER. Trimming took 0 bases from V and 6 from J, leaving 12 bases between them. This CDR3 is 14 amino acids long. CDR3 nucleotide sequence: TGCGCCAGCAGCCAAGAGCAGGGGTTTGGCGAGCAGTACTTC. This sequence encodes CASSQEQGFGEQYF.

This clone has ten or more counts. V usage is TRBV14 and J usage is TRBJ2-7, with D tentatively TRBD1 (6 bases). The CDR3 runs to 13 residues. CDR1 is SGHDN and CDR2 is FVKESK in the germline V gene. V was trimmed by 1 base and J by 3 bases, leaving 7 bases between them. The CDR3 loop is CASSQGQDYEQYF. The CDR3 DNA is TGTGCCAGCAGCCAAGGACAGGACTACGAGCAGTACTTC. Combining the CDR3 with reference TRBV14 and TRBJ2-7 gives the whole variable domain EAGVTQFPSHSVIEKGQTVTLRCDPISGHDNLYWYRRVMGKEIKFLLHFVKESKQDESGMPNNRFLAERTGGTYSTLKVQPAELEDSGVYFCASSQGQDYEQYFGPGTRLTVT.

The gene calls are TRBV5-1 and TRBJ2-2, with 14 bases matching TRBD2. The CDR3 extends over 18 amino acids. CDR1 is SGHRS, CDR2 YFSETQ, per germline. The ends lost 1 base at V and 0 bases at J; junction bases unmatched: 2. The CDR3 bases are TGCGCCAGCAGCTTGTGGGGACTAGCGGGAGCGAACACCGGGGAGCTGTTTTTT. It specifies CASSLWGLAGANTGELFF. The full variable domain, in which reference TRBV5-1 and TRBJ2-2 provide the parts outside the CDR3, is KAGVTQTPRYLIKTRGQQVTLSCSPISGHRSVSWYQQTPGQGLQFLFEYFSETQRNKGNFPGRFSGRQFSNSRSEMNVSTLELGDSALYLCASSLWGLAGANTGELFFGEGSRLTVL.

V usage is TRBV5-8 and J usage is TRBJ2-2, with D unresolved. The CDR3 length is 12 residues. Germline CDR1 is SGHTS and CDR2 is YDEGEE. V was cut by 4 bases and J by 3 bases, with 4 bases left in between. CDR3 region: CASSPYTGELFF. The CDR3 DNA reads as TGTGCCAGCAGCCCTTACACCGGGGAGCTGTTTTTT. The complete variable domain, with remaining parts taken from reference TRBV5-8 and TRBJ2-2, reads EAGVTQSPTHLIKTRGQQATLRCSPISGHTSVYWYQQALGLGLQFLLWYDEGEERNRGNFPPRFSGRQFPNYSSELNVNALELEDSALYLCASSPYTGELFFGEGSRLTVL.

This chain links TRBV7-8 with TRBJ2-5, with D maybe TRBD1 (5 bases). This CDR3 is 14 amino acids long. With 1 base removed from V and 5 bases from J, the gap between germline ends came to 11 bases. The germline V gene has CDR1 SGHVS and CDR2 FQNEAQ. The CDR3 DNA sequence: TGTGCCAGCAGCTTAGTGGGCAGGGTGGAGACCCAGTACTTC. Translated, it gives CASSLVGRVETQYF.

This sequence joins TRBV19 and TRBJ2-1, with 10 bases identical to TRBD1. Unmatched junction bases numbered 5, after V lost 5 bases and J lost 7 bases. This CDR3 is 14 amino acids long. Germline V lookup: CDR1 LNHDA, CDR2 SQIVND (reference sequence). CDR3 coding DNA: TGTGCCAGTAGTGGACAGGGGGACTTGAATGAGCAGTTCTTC. It specifies CASSGQGDLNEQFF.

V gene TRBV3-1 (or the pseudogene TRBV3-2) combines with J gene TRBJ2-1; TRBD2 matches at 9 bases. The germline CDR1 and CDR2 sequences are LGHDT and YNNKEL (reference sequence). The CDR3 totals 15 residues. V dropped 0 bases and J dropped 6; count of bases not matched to a gene: 3. Here the CDR3 DNA reads TGTGCCAGCAGCCAAGATGCGGGGGGGGCCAATGAGCAGTTCTTC. This translates into CASSQDAGGANEQFF.

The V and J genes are TRBV9 and TRBJ2-1; 8 bases match TRBD2. Germline V gene data show CDR1 as SGDLS and CDR2 as YYNGEE. Trimming took 1 base from V and 2 from J; bases not matched to a gene: 5. This CDR3 is 16 amino acids long. CDR3 sequence: CASSVSSGLAYNEQFF. The CDR3 nucleotides are TGTGCCAGCAGCGTATCCTCGGGACTAGCCTACAATGAGCAGTTCTTC.

This clone showed up just once. The rearrangement uses TRBV15 and TRBJ1-6; TRBD1 matches 7 bases. Per the germline V gene, CDR1 is LNHNV and CDR2 is YYDKDF (reference sequence). This CDR3 comprises 16 residues. The junction had 8 bases not matched to a gene; V was cut back by 0 bases and J by 9 bases. CDR3 region: CATSRDIQGSGSPLHF. The CDR3 DNA sequence: TGTGCCACCAGCAGAGATATACAGGGGTCAGGTTCACCCCTCCACTTT.

The chain employs TRBV28 and TRBJ2-1, with 7 bases identical to TRBD1. The CDR3 is 15 amino acids. Germline CDR1 reads MDHEN; CDR2 reads SYDVKM. With V trimmed by 1 base and J by 9 bases, 9 bases remained unmatched. The CDR3 sequence is CASSLSPRGIGEQFF. CDR3 in DNA: TGTGCCAGCAGTTTATCCCCCAGGGGGATAGGTGAGCAGTTCTTC.

The V and J genes are TRBV9 and TRBJ1-5, with TRBD1 as a possible D gene (5 bases). The CDR3 contains 15 residues. Trimming removed 0 bases at V and 8 bases at J, with 15 bases between. Germline V gene data show CDR1 as SGDLS and CDR2 as YYNGEE. The CDR3: CASSVATGSLEPQHF. CDR3 sequence (DNA): TGTGCCAGCAGCGTAGCAACAGGTAGCCTGGAGCCCCAGCATTTT.

CDR3 sequence reads: CASSSRDWSYNEQFF. The CDR3 DNA sequence: TGTGCCAGCAGTTCCAGGGATTGGAGCTACAATGAGCAGTTCTTC. The rearrangement uses TRBV27 and TRBJ2-1; possibly TRBD1 for D (5 bases). The germline V gene encodes CDR1 MNHEY and CDR2 SMNVEV (reference sequence). The CDR3 extends over 15 amino acids. Trimming removed 4 bases at V and 3 bases at J, with 13 bases between.

J is TRBJ2-1 and V is TRBV11-3; 12 nucleotides agree with TRBD2. Trimming at V came to 5 bases and at J to 9 bases, leaving 5 bases not matched to a gene. CDR3 size: 14 residues. Germline lookup yields CDR1 SGHNT and CDR2 YENEEA. The CDR3 DNA reads as TGTGCCAGCAGCCTCGGACTAGCGGGGTTTGAGCAGTTCTTC. This encodes CASSLGLAGFEQFF.

This clone has just a few counts. J is TRBJ2-2 and V is TRBV6-2 or TRBV6-3; TRBD2 agrees at 14 bases. Unmatched junction bases numbered 11, after V lost 6 bases and J lost 2 bases. CDR3 length: 19 residues. Germline values: CDR1 MNHEY, CDR2 SVGEGT. CDR3 bases: TGTGCCAGCAGCCGACCTAGGGGACTAGCGGGGGCCAACACCGGGGAGCTGTTTTTT. Protein sequence: CASSRPRGLAGANTGELFF.